Shown below are 25 T cell receptor beta chains from a single sample sequenced in a study of blood T cell repertoires in COVID-19. Produced via immunoSEQ multiplex PCR; TCRdb's table is partial and in-frame only. The table records under 200,000 clones, about four fifths of them present only once. Sequences were obtained from peripheral blood. The receptor set was obtained from a woman at least 80 years old with acute or convalescent COVID-19.

The chain combines TRBV6-6 with TRBJ2-2, with 8 bases fitting TRBD1. Looked up from germline, CDR1 is MNHNY and CDR2 is SVGAGI (reference sequence). The CDR3 length is 16 residues. Trimming cost V 5 bases and J 0 bases; bases outside gene matches: 5. Here the CDR3 DNA reads TGTGCCAGCAGTCAACCGGACAGGGCGAACACCGGGGAGCTGTTTTTT. Its translation: CASSQPDRANTGELFF.

The chain joins TRBV5-1 to TRBJ2-3, with 8 bases identical to TRBD2. Germline V gives CDR1 SGHRS, CDR2 YFSETQ. After removal of 2 bases from V and 4 bases from J, the junction contained 9 bases not matched to a gene. The CDR3 length is 16 residues. This CDR3 reads CASSFRLASRSDTQYF. DNA of the CDR3: TGCGCCAGCAGCTTCAGACTAGCGTCTCGCTCAGATACGCAGTATTTT.

V usage is TRBV6-5 and J usage is TRBJ2-1; D remains unclear. V lost 3 bases, J lost 4 bases, and 7 bases lay in between. CDR3 length: 13 residues. The V gene's germline CDR1 is MNHEY and CDR2 SVGAGI. CDR3 loop: CASSYASYNEQFF. CDR3 nucleotide sequence: TGTGCCAGCAGTTATGCCAGTTACAATGAGCAGTTCTTC.

The chain couples TRBV1 to TRBJ2-7; no check of the table's D call, TRBD1, against the DNA was made. TRBV1 is shown as a pseudogene. This CDR3 region has 16 residues. The CDR3 nucleotides read TGCACCAGCAGCCCCTTAGGCGGGGACAGGGCCTACGAGCAGTACTTC. As protein: CTSSPLGGDRAYEQYF.

J is TRBJ1-1 and V is TRBV6-5; D call uncertain. Germline CDR1 MNHEY, CDR2 SVGAGI. Deletions cut 2 bases from V and 1 base from J, with 8 bases between. The CDR3 loop spans 14 amino acids. The CDR3 DNA reads as TGTGCCAGCAGTTACGGAGCCGAGAACACTGAAGCTTTCTTT. The encoded protein is CASSYGAENTEAFF.

This rearrangement joins TRBV30 to TRBJ2-2, with TRBD2 as a possible D gene (6 bases). This CDR3 spans 14 amino acids. Germline values: CDR1 GTSNPN, CDR2 SVGIG (reference sequence). This CDR3 is CARRAASNTGELFF. CDR3 DNA sequence: TGTGCTCGGAGGGCGGCCTCGAACACCGGGGAGCTGTTTTTT.

The rearrangement links TRBV7-9 to TRBJ2-3, with D possibly TRBD1 on 6 matching bases. The V end was cut by 4 bases, the J end by 4 bases, with 18 bases between. CDR3 length equals 16 residues. In germline, CDR1 is SEHNR, CDR2 FQNEAQ (reference sequence). The CDR3 coding sequence is TGTGCCAGCAGCTCCCTCCACAGGGTCTGGGCAGATACGCAGTATTTT. It yields the protein CASSSLHRVWADTQYF. Together with reference TRBV7-9 and TRBJ2-3, the CDR3 gives the full variable domain: DTGVSQNPRHKITKRGQNVTFRCDPISEHNRLYWYRQTLGQGPEFLTYFQNEAQLEKSRLLSDRFSAERPKGSFSTLEIQRTEQGDSAMYLCASSSLHRVWADTQYFGPGTRLTVL.

This clone has more than one count but fewer than ten. The chain carries TRBV5-1 and TRBJ2-7; the match to TRBD1 covers 11 bases. The CDR3 loop spans 13 amino acids. From germline, CDR1 is SGHRS and CDR2 YFSETQ. With 7 bases clipped from V and 2 bases from J, the junction kept 2 bases outside the gene matches. CDR3 DNA sequence: TGCGCCAGCTCGGGACAGGGGGCCTACGAGCAGTACTTC. It encodes CASSGQGAYEQYF.

This chain joins TRBV2 and TRBJ2-3, with 8 positions matching TRBD1. Trimming at V came to 7 bases and at J to 2 bases, leaving 8 bases not matched to a gene. CDR1 is SNHLY, CDR2 FYNNEI, per germline. This CDR3 has 15 residues. CDR3 amino acids: CASKMTGVFTDTQYF. Here the CDR3 DNA reads TGTGCCAGCAAGATGACAGGGGTTTTCACAGATACGCAGTATTTT.

This chain links TRBV27 with TRBJ1-1; perhaps TRBD1 as D (6 bases). The CDR3 is 14 amino acids. Germline loops: CDR1 MNHEY, CDR2 SMNVEV (reference sequence). V shed 6 bases and J shed 1 base, with 12 bases lying between them. The CDR3: CASSYRAENTEAFF. The CDR3 nucleotides read TGTGCCAGCAGCTACAGGGCTGAGAACACTGAAGCTTTCTTT.

In nucleotides, the CDR3 is TGTGCCAGCAGCCCGATGACAGGGTTCGAAGAGACCCAGTACTTC. Protein: CASSPMTGFEETQYF. The chain employs TRBV27 and TRBJ2-5, with 7 bases fitting TRBD1. The V gene's germline CDR1 is MNHEY and CDR2 SMNVEV (reference sequence). The CDR3 length is 15 residues. V lost 6 bases and J lost 3; bases outside the gene matches: 10.

There are a few counts of this clone. The rearrangement joins TRBV4-1 to TRBJ1-2, with 9 nucleotides matching TRBD1. Germline V gene data show CDR1 as MGHRA and CDR2 as YSYEKL. The CDR3 runs 15 residues. Germline trimming cut 0 bases from V and 3 bases from J; bases unmatched to any gene: 2. Here the CDR3 reads CASSQDHRGHYGYTF. The CDR3 DNA is TGCGCCAGCAGCCAAGATCACAGGGGGCACTATGGCTACACCTTC.

In nucleotides, the CDR3 is TGCGCCAGCCGAATGGGACAGGCGAACACTGAAGCTTTCTTT. Protein sequence: CASRMGQANTEAFF. The chain uses TRBV10-2 and TRBJ1-1; 8 nucleotides align to TRBD1. This CDR3 is built from 14 residues. Unmatched junction bases numbered 6, after V lost 8 bases and J lost 1 base. Per germline, CDR1 WSHSY and CDR2 SAAADI.

The chain has TRBV4-1 and TRBJ1-1; 8 bases agree with TRBD1. The J segment lost 1 base and the V segment lost 3 bases, leaving 4 bases of the junction unmatched. CDR1 is MGHRA, CDR2 YSYEKL, per germline. The CDR3 totals 15 residues. The CDR3 region has the DNA TGCGCCAGCAGCCAGCAGGGGGCGGAGAACACTGAAGCTTTCTTT. It translates to CASSQQGAENTEAFF.

The V and J genes are TRBV7-2 and TRBJ2-7; 11 nucleotides match TRBD2. Per the germline V gene, CDR1 is SGHTA and CDR2 is FQGNSA. This CDR3 is built from 15 residues. The V and J ends lost 5 bases and 5 bases, in that order; junction bases with no gene match: 8. The CDR3 spells CASSVTSGRLDEQYF. CDR3 DNA sequence: TGTGCCAGCAGCGTCACTAGCGGGAGATTGGACGAGCAGTACTTC.

The chain has TRBV6-5 and TRBJ1-5; TRBD1 aligns across 7 bases. CDR1 and CDR2 (germline): MNHEY, SVGAGI. The CDR3 is 15 residues long. The V and J ends lost 7 bases and 1 base, in that order; junction bases with no gene match: 7. Here the CDR3 reads CASTLTGNSNQPQHF. CDR3 in DNA: TGTGCCAGCACCCTGACAGGGAACAGCAATCAGCCCCAGCATTTT.

The rearrangement joins TRBV5-1 to TRBJ2-2; D is unresolved. Per the germline V gene, CDR1 is SGHRS and CDR2 is YFSETQ. The CDR3 runs 11 residues. V dropped 0 bases and J dropped 14 bases, with 8 bases sitting between them. CDR3 residues: CASSLAQYLFF. CDR3 bases: TGCGCCAGCAGCTTGGCCCAGTACCTGTTTTTT.

The V call is TRBV27, the J call TRBJ2-1; 10 nucleotides agree with TRBD2. J lost 7 bases, V lost 5 bases, and 11 bases had no gene match. The germline V gene encodes CDR1 MNHEY and CDR2 SMNVEV (reference sequence). The CDR3 consists of 16 residues. Here the CDR3 DNA reads TGTGCCAGCAGTCCTTACTCTAGCGGGAGTGCGAATGAGCAGTTCTTC. Residues: CASSPYSSGSANEQFF.

The genes are TRBV7-9 and TRBJ2-1; no definite D call. Germline-derived CDR1 and CDR2 are SEHNR and FQNEAQ (reference sequence). Trimming removed 1 base at V and 2 bases at J, with 15 bases between. The CDR3 is made up of 17 amino acids. The CDR3 region has the DNA TGTGCCAGCAGCTTAGTTCGCAGGCTCGGCGCCTACAATGAGCAGTTCTTC. Translated, it gives CASSLVRRLGAYNEQFF. Drawing the rest from reference TRBV7-9 and TRBJ2-1, the complete variable domain is DTGVSQNPRHKITKRGQNVTFRCDPISEHNRLYWYRQTLGQGPEFLTYFQNEAQLEKSRLLSDRFSAERPKGSFSTLEIQRTEQGDSAMYLCASSLVRRLGAYNEQFFGPGTRLTVL.

This clone appeared many times. V usage is TRBV12-3 or TRBV12-4 and J usage is TRBJ1-4, with D uncertain. V gave up 3 bases and J gave up 7 bases, with 6 bases separating them. The CDR3 is 12 residues long. For the CDR3, the DNA is TGTGCCAGCAGTTTTCCGGGTGAAAAACTGTTTTTT. Translation gives CASSFPGEKLFF.

The V gene is TRBV7-8, the J gene TRBJ1-5; no clear D gene. The germline gives CDR1 SGHVS, CDR2 FQNEAQ. CDR3 length: 14 amino acids. The V and J ends lost 1 base and 7 bases respectively, with 11 bases between them. CDR3 DNA: TGTGCCAGCAGCTTAGGTCTGGCGGAACAGCCCCAGCATTTT. It is translated as CASSLGLAEQPQHF. Using reference TRBV7-8 and TRBJ1-5 for the parts outside the CDR3, the full variable domain is GAGVSQSPRYKVAKRGQDVALRCDPISGHVSLFWYQQALGQGPEFLTYFQNEAQLDKSGLPSDRFFAERPEGSVSTLKIQRTQQEDSAVYLCASSLGLAEQPQHFGDGTRLSIL.

The chain recombines TRBV7-2 with TRBJ1-6, with 7 bases matching TRBD1. Germline assignment: CDR1 SGHTA and CDR2 FQGNSA. The CDR3 is 15 amino acids. V trimming: 7 bases; J trimming: 2 bases; junction bases outside the gene matches: 5. This CDR3 reads CASKTQGAYNSPLHF. CDR3 nucleotides: TGTGCCAGCAAAACTCAGGGGGCCTATAATTCACCCCTCCACTTT.

This clone was recorded only once. CDR3 protein: CASSQEYRQFNEKLFF. The CDR3 DNA is TGCGCCAGCAGCCAAGAGTATCGTCAGTTTAATGAAAAACTGTTTTTT. The rearrangement joins TRBV4-3 to TRBJ1-4; D not resolved. Germline CDR1 LGHNA, CDR2 YSLEER. Trimming left V 0 bases short and J 4 bases short, with 12 bases between. CDR3 length: 16 amino acids.

The rearrangement links TRBV2 to TRBJ1-5; D unresolved. The CDR3 has 13 residues. V lost 8 bases and J 5 bases, leaving 13 bases between the germline ends. Germline CDR1 reads SNHLY; CDR2 reads FYNNEI. The DNA for the CDR3 is TGTGCCAGCGCGGAGGAGGGTGATCAGCCCCAGCATTTT. This gives the protein CASAEEGDQPQHF.

The chain joins TRBV28 to TRBJ2-2, with a tentative D call TRBD1 (5 bases). This CDR3 is 13 amino acids long. The V end lost 6 bases, the J end lost 4 bases, and 9 bases lay between the germline ends. The V gene's germline CDR1 is MDHEN and CDR2 SYDVKM. CDR3: CASRTEGTGELFF. The CDR3, as DNA: TGTGCCAGCAGGACAGAAGGCACCGGGGAGCTGTTTTTT.